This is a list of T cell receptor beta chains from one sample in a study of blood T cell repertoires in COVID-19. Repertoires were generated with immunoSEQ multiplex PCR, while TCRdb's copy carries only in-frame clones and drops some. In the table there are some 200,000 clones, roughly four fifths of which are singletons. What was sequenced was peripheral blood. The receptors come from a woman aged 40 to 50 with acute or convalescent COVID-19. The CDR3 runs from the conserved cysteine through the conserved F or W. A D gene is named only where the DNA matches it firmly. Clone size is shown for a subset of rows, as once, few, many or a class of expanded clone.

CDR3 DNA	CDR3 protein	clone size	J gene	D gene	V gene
TGTGCCAGCAGCTTGGCTCAGGGCAACTCACCCCTCCACTTT	CASSLAQGNSPLHF	.	TRBJ1-6	.	TRBV5-5
TGTGCCAGCAGCCTGAGCGCAAGCACAGATACGCAGTATTTT	CASSLSASTDTQYF	.	TRBJ2-3	.	TRBV3-1/TRBV3-2
TGTGCCACCACCAGAGGTAGCGAGCAGTACTTC	CATTRGSEQYF	.	TRBJ2-7	.	TRBV5-4
TGTGCCAGCAGACAACTAGCGGGGGACTCCTACGAGCAGTACTTC	CASRQLAGDSYEQYF	.	TRBJ2-7	TRBD2	TRBV7-8
TGTGCCAGTAGTAATCCTAGGACAGGGGGCCTTGAAGCTTTCTTT	CASSNPRTGGLEAFF	.	TRBJ1-1	TRBD1	TRBV19
TGTGCCTCCCGGGTCCAGCGGGAGGGCTACGAGCAGTACTTC	CASRVQREGYEQYF	.	TRBJ2-7	TRBD2	TRBV6-6
TGCGCCAGCTCAAACCGGGACAGGGCCTACAATGAGCAGTTCTTC	CASSNRDRAYNEQFF	once	TRBJ2-1	TRBD1	TRBV4-1
TGTGCCAGCAGCGTAGGCCCCTCTAGCGGCCGGGGAGGTGAGCAGTTCTTC	CASSVGPSSGRGGEQFF	.	TRBJ2-1	TRBD2	TRBV9
TGTGCCAGCAGCTTGGGGGGATCCAATGAGCAGTTCTTC	CASSLGGSNEQFF	.	TRBJ2-1	.	TRBV7-6
TGTGCCAGCAGTTTTTCCCAGAGGGCCAGCTCCTACAATGAGCAGTTCTTC	CASSFSQRASSYNEQFF	few	TRBJ2-1	.	TRBV28
TGTGCCAGCAGCACCGCCAGACCGGGACAGGTTTACGAGCAGTACTTC	CASSTARPGQVYEQYF	.	TRBJ2-7	TRBD1	TRBV28
TGTGCCACCAGCCCCATGAGCTCCTACAATGAGCAGTTCTTC	CATSPMSSYNEQFF	.	TRBJ2-1	.	TRBV15
TGTGCCAGCAGTGCGACAGGGCGAGGGTTCAGGACTGAAGCTTTCTTT	CASSATGRGFRTEAFF	few	TRBJ1-1	TRBD1	TRBV6-1
TGTGCCAGCAGGTCGGACAGGGTGGTGTTTCAGCCCCAGCATTTT	CASRSDRVVFQPQHF	.	TRBJ1-5	TRBD1	TRBV28
TGTGTCTTATCCGGGACACCCTATAATTCACCCCTCCACTTT	CVLSGTPYNSPLHF	.	TRBJ1-6	.	TRBV2
TGTGCCAGCAGTTCCAGTCCGAACACTGAAGCTTTCTTT	CASSSSPNTEAFF	.	TRBJ1-1	.	TRBV27
TGTGCCAGCAATGAGAACTACGAGCAGTACTTC	CASNENYEQYF	.	TRBJ2-7	.	TRBV28
TGTGCCAGCAGCTTAGGCTCTTTTGGGACTAGCGGGAAAAGGGACAATGAGCAGTTCTTC	CASSLGSFGTSGKRDNEQFF	.	TRBJ2-1	TRBD2	TRBV11-3
TGTGCCAGCAGTTTATTTAGGACAGTCCAAGAGACCCAGTACTTC	CASSLFRTVQETQYF	.	TRBJ2-5	.	TRBV28
TGTGCCAGTAGCCCTCCGGACAGGGTTAAGAACGAGCAGTACTTC	CASSPPDRVKNEQYF	.	TRBJ2-7	TRBD1	TRBV19
TGCGCCAGCAGCCCGGACAGTAGATGGGAGACCCAGTACTTC	CASSPDSRWETQYF	.	TRBJ2-5	.	TRBV4-1
TGTGCCAGCAGCCAGGGACAGCCGGGCAATCAGCCCCAGCATTTT	CASSQGQPGNQPQHF	.	TRBJ1-5	TRBD1	TRBV3-1/TRBV3-2
TGTGCCACCGACCTGACCGGGACAGGGGCCGAGCAGTACTTC	CATDLTGTGAEQYF	.	TRBJ2-7	TRBD1	TRBV28
TGTGCCAGCAGCCCAGCCCGGGACTCTCCCTCCTACAATGAGCAGTTCTTC	CASSPARDSPSYNEQFF	.	TRBJ2-1	.	TRBV7-8
TGTGCCAGCAGTGATAGAAGGGGGAGCGTTAGCAATCAGCCCCAGCATTTT	CASSDRRGSVSNQPQHF	.	TRBJ1-5	.	TRBV2
TGTGCCAGCAGTGAAAGACAGGGGACATACTATGGCTACACCTTC	CASSERQGTYYGYTF	.	TRBJ1-2	TRBD1	TRBV6-1
TGCGCCAGCAGCCCGGACAGGGGCCCGGGACCCCTCCACTTT	CASSPDRGPGPLHF	.	TRBJ1-6	TRBD1	TRBV4-1
TGTGCCAGCAGTTACGGAAGGGGTCAGCCCCAGCATTTT	CASSYGRGQPQHF	few	TRBJ1-5	.	TRBV6-6
TGTGCCAGCTCAGAAGACTTTGGCGGCGGGGAGCTGTTTTTT	CASSEDFGGGELFF	.	TRBJ2-2	.	TRBV18